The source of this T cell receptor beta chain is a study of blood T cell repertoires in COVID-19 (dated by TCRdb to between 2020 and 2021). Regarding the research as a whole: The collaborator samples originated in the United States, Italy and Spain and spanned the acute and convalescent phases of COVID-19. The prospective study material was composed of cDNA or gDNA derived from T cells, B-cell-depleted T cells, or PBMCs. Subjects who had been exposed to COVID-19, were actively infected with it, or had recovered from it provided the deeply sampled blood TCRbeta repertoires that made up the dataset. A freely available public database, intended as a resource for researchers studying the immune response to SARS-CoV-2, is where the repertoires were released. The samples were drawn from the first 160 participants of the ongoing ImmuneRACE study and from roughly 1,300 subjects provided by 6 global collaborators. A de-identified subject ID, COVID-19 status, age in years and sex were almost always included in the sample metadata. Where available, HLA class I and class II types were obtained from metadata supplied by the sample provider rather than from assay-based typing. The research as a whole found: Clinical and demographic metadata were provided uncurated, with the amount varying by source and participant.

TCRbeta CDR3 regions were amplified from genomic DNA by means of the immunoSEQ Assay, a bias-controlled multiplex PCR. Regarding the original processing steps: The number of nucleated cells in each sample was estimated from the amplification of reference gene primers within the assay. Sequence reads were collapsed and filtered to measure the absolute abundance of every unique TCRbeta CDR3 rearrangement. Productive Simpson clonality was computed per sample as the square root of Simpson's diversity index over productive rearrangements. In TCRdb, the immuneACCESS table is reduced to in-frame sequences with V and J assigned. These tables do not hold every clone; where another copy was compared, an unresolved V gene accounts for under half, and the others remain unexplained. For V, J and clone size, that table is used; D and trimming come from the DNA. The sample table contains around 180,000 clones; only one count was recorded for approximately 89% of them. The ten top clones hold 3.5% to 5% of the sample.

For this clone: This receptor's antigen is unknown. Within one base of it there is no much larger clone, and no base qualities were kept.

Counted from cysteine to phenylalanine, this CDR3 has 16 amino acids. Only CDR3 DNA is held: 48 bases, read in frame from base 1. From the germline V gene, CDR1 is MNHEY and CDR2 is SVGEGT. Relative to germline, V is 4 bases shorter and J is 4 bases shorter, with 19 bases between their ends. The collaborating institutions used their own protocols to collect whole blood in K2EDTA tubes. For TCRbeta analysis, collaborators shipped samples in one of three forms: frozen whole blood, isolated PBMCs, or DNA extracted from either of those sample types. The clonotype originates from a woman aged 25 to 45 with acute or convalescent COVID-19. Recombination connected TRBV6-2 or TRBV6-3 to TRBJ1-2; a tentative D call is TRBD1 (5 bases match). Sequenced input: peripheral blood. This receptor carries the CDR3 CASSSRVPGETYGYTF. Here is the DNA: TGTGCCAGCAGTTCTAGGGTACCGGGGGAAACCTATGGCTACACCTTC.